The T cell receptor beta chain described here comes from a study of blood T cell repertoires in COVID-19. Study background: PBMCs, B-cell-depleted T cells, or T cells were the source of the cDNA or gDNA that made up the material.

The CDR3 extends over 16 amino acids. Germline lookup yields CDR1 LNHDA and CDR2 SQIVND (reference sequence). Trimming cost V 10 bases and J 0 bases, with 19 bases left between them. The repertoire was sequenced with immunoSEQ multiplex PCR; TCRdb's copy has only in-frame clones and lacks some. The sample holds 210,000 or so clones, 65% to 90% seen once. This TCR derives from a woman between 50 and 59 years old with acute COVID-19. The specimen sequenced was PBMCs or T cells enriched from blood (not recorded which). This chain uses TRBV19 with TRBJ1-5; a weak D match, TRBD1 (5 bases). The CDR3 spells CATAPVGGFSNQPQHF. The CDR3 region has the DNA TGTGCCACTGCCCCGGTTGGGGGGTTTAGCAATCAGCCCCAGCATTTT.